This record covers a single TCR beta chain. Clones were sequenced by immunoSEQ multiplex PCR, and TCRdb holds only the in-frame ones, with some missing. The profile covers under 300,000 clones, with 84% appearing a single time and around 0.61% taken by the ten largest. The data belong to a study of Tregs in tolerant kidney transplant recipients. The ends were cut back, 2 bases at V and 4 bases at J, with 10 bases in the middle. The germline V gene has CDR1 SGHNT and CDR2 YYREEE (reference sequence). CDR3 length: 15 residues. Thawed PBMCs were FACS-sorted into unstimulated CD4+CD25+CD127- regulatory T cells, CD4+CD25- non-regulatory cells, CD4 and CD8 cells.

The sequence was collected from a human donor in good health. The chain has TRBV5-4 and TRBJ1-6; D perhaps matches TRBD1 (6 bases). Sequenced material: CD4+ T cells from blood. The CDR3 DNA follows: TGTGCCAGCAGCTTACGGACAGATTATAATTCACCCCTCCACTTT. Translated: CASSLRTDYNSPLHF. Drawing the rest from reference TRBV5-4 and TRBJ1-6, the complete variable domain is ETGVTQSPTHLIKTRGQQVTLRCSSQSGHNTVSWYQQALGQGPQFIFQYYREEENGRGNFPPRFSGLQFPNYSSELNVNALELDDSALYLCASSLRTDYNSPLHFGNGTRLTVT.